Sequencing of this T cell receptor beta chain was carried out in a study of blood T cell repertoires in COVID-19. Turning to the study itself: PBMCs, B-cell-depleted T cells, or T cells provided the cDNA or gDNA that made up the material.

V was clipped by 1 base and J by 4 bases, with 11 bases between them. CDR3 length: 15 amino acids. The germline V gene has CDR1 LGHDT and CDR2 YNNKEL (reference sequence). Using immunoSEQ multiplex PCR, the repertoire was profiled, and TCRdb retains in-frame clones only, with some absent. The repertoire has 200,000 to 250,000 clones, 65% to 85% of them found once; the top ten carry under 3.5%. Sequenced sample: PBMCs or T cells enriched from blood (not recorded which). The chain uses TRBV3-1 (or the pseudogene TRBV3-2) and TRBJ2-1; D might be TRBD2 (6 bases). This TCR came from a woman aged 60-70 years who had recovered from COVID-19. The CDR3, as DNA: TGTGCCAGCAGCCAAGCGGGAGCGGCGTACAATGAGCAGTTCTTC. Translating gives CASSQAGAAYNEQFF.